The clone carrying this T cell receptor (beta chain) was seen a single time. The source of the sample is a study of blood T cell repertoires in COVID-19. Study as a whole: Italy, Spain and the United States were the sources of the convalescent and acute COVID-19 samples. Nucleic acid was either cDNA or gDNA, and it came from T cells, B-cell-depleted T cells, or PBMCs.

J gave up 4 bases and V 5 bases, and 11 bases lay outside the gene matches. This CDR3 is 16 amino acids long. Germline lookup yields CDR1 SNHLY and CDR2 FYNNEI. Sequenced by immunoSEQ multiplex PCR; TCRdb stores in-frame clones only, minus some. Of 150,000 to 200,000 clones detected, more than 85% appear once; the ten largest clones hold over 0.85%. The sequence derives from a man between 18 and 29 years old with acute or convalescent COVID-19. The sequenced sample consisted of peripheral blood. V is TRBV2 and J is TRBJ2-1, with 7 nucleotides matching TRBD2. Written as DNA, the CDR3 is TGTGCCAGCAGTACACTTAAGGCGGGGGAATACAATGAGCAGTTCTTC. Its translation: CASSTLKAGEYNEQFF.